This is a list of T cell receptor beta chains from one sample in a study of blood T cell repertoires in COVID-19. Repertoires were generated with immunoSEQ multiplex PCR, while TCRdb's copy carries only in-frame clones and drops some. The profile shows over 100,000 clones, more than 85% of them singletons. The specimen sequenced was peripheral blood. The receptors stem from a man aged 18 to 30 with acute or convalescent COVID-19. Each CDR3 is given with its conserved first and last residue. The order of the fields is J gene, V gene, clone size, D gene, CDR3 protein, CDR3 DNA. D genes are given only for firm matches. For some rows the clone size is stated as once, few or many, or as a class when expanded; others skip it.

J gene: TRBJ2-7; V gene: TRBV18; clone size: .; D gene: TRBD2; CDR3 protein: CASSYVSGRAYEQYF; CDR3 DNA: TGTGCCAGCTCATACGTATCGGGGAGGGCCTACGAGCAGTACTTC
J gene: TRBJ1-2; V gene: TRBV10-2; clone size: .; D gene: TRBD1; CDR3 protein: CASSESGQGNGYTF; CDR3 DNA: TGCGCCAGCAGTGAGTCGGGACAGGGGAATGGCTACACCTTC
J gene: TRBJ1-5; V gene: TRBV5-6; clone size: .; D gene: .; CDR3 protein: CASSLGPERQPQHF; CDR3 DNA: TGTGCCAGCAGCTTAGGCCCGGAGCGGCAGCCCCAGCATTTT
J gene: TRBJ1-2; V gene: TRBV12-3/TRBV12-4; clone size: .; D gene: .; CDR3 protein: CASTAGPNYGYTF; CDR3 DNA: TGTGCCAGCACCGCGGGACCGAACTATGGCTACACCTTC
J gene: TRBJ1-3; V gene: TRBV3-1/TRBV3-2; clone size: few; D gene: .; CDR3 protein: CASSQGRGGGYTIYF; CDR3 DNA: TGTGCCAGCAGCCAAGGGAGGGGAGGAGGTTACACCATATATTTT
J gene: TRBJ1-4; V gene: TRBV19; clone size: .; D gene: .; CDR3 protein: CASNLSGTPKEKLFF; CDR3 DNA: TGTGCCAGTAATTTGAGCGGGACGCCAAAGGAAAAACTGTTTTTT
J gene: TRBJ1-5; V gene: TRBV5-1; clone size: .; D gene: TRBD1; CDR3 protein: CASSLVSGGSQPQHF; CDR3 DNA: TGCGCCAGCAGCTTGGTCTCAGGGGGCAGTCAGCCCCAGCATTTT
J gene: TRBJ1-1; V gene: TRBV5-1; clone size: .; D gene: TRBD1; CDR3 protein: CASSHRGQGQDTEAFF; CDR3 DNA: TGCGCCAGCAGCCACAGAGGACAGGGACAGGACACTGAAGCTTTCTTT
J gene: TRBJ1-1; V gene: TRBV11-3; clone size: .; D gene: .; CDR3 protein: CASSPGGWSTEAFF; CDR3 DNA: TGTGCCAGCAGCCCGGGGGGTTGGAGCACTGAAGCTTTCTTT
J gene: TRBJ2-5; V gene: TRBV19; clone size: .; D gene: .; CDR3 protein: CASSARHIQETQYF; CDR3 DNA: TGTGCCAGTAGTGCTCGACACATTCAAGAGACCCAGTACTTC
J gene: TRBJ1-2; V gene: TRBV2; clone size: .; D gene: TRBD1; CDR3 protein: CASNTGGDGYTF; CDR3 DNA: TGTGCCAGCAATACAGGGGGGGATGGCTACACCTTC
J gene: TRBJ2-7; V gene: TRBV6-5; clone size: .; D gene: .; CDR3 protein: CASSPLQGGDGEQYF; CDR3 DNA: TGTGCCAGCAGTCCCCTACAGGGTGGAGACGGGGAGCAGTACTTC
J gene: TRBJ2-7; V gene: TRBV4-1; clone size: .; D gene: TRBD1; CDR3 protein: CASSQDWGQVPSYEQYF; CDR3 DNA: TGCGCCAGCAGCCAAGACTGGGGACAGGTCCCCTCCTACGAGCAGTACTTC
J gene: TRBJ2-1; V gene: TRBV24-1; clone size: .; D gene: TRBD2; CDR3 protein: CATSDGGLAGGREQFF; CDR3 DNA: TGTGCCACCAGTGACGGGGGACTAGCGGGAGGTCGTGAGCAGTTCTTC
J gene: TRBJ1-3; V gene: TRBV30; clone size: .; D gene: .; CDR3 protein: CALSGSLSGNTIYF; CDR3 DNA: TGTGCCTTGTCCGGGTCCCTATCTGGAAACACCATATATTTT
J gene: TRBJ2-1; V gene: TRBV10-2; clone size: .; D gene: TRBD2; CDR3 protein: CASSAPGTGEGDEQFF; CDR3 DNA: TGCGCCAGCAGTGCGCCTGGGACGGGGGAGGGCGATGAGCAGTTCTTC
J gene: TRBJ2-5; V gene: TRBV18; clone size: .; D gene: .; CDR3 protein: CASSQPGVLFETQYF; CDR3 DNA: TGTGCCAGCTCACAGCCGGGGGTGCTATTTGAGACCCAGTACTTC
J gene: TRBJ2-2; V gene: TRBV2; clone size: .; D gene: TRBD1; CDR3 protein: CASTLDRLGGELFF; CDR3 DNA: TGTGCCAGCACTCTGGACAGGTTGGGCGGGGAGCTGTTTTTT
J gene: TRBJ2-1; V gene: TRBV24-1; clone size: .; D gene: TRBD2; CDR3 protein: CATSYASGNTNEQFF; CDR3 DNA: TGTGCCACCAGTTACGCTAGCGGGAATACCAATGAGCAGTTCTTC
J gene: TRBJ1-4; V gene: TRBV6-4; clone size: .; D gene: .; CDR3 protein: CASSDSGVGEKLFF; CDR3 DNA: TGTGCCAGCAGTGACTCAGGAGTCGGTGAAAAACTGTTTTTT
J gene: TRBJ2-2; V gene: TRBV18; clone size: .; D gene: TRBD2; CDR3 protein: CASSPQRGGTGELFF; CDR3 DNA: TGTGCCAGCTCACCCCAGCGGGGTGGCACCGGGGAGCTGTTTTTT
J gene: TRBJ1-1; V gene: TRBV5-1; clone size: .; D gene: .; CDR3 protein: CASSWMTGTDTEAFF; CDR3 DNA: TGCGCCAGCAGCTGGATGACGGGAACGGACACTGAAGCTTTCTTT
J gene: TRBJ2-7; V gene: TRBV5-1; clone size: once; D gene: TRBD1; CDR3 protein: CASSLVTGGSGEQYF; CDR3 DNA: TGCGCCAGCAGCTTGGTGACAGGGGGCTCGGGCGAGCAGTACTTC
J gene: TRBJ2-5; V gene: TRBV12-5; clone size: .; D gene: TRBD1; CDR3 protein: CASGLNRDRGRLGETQYF; CDR3 DNA: TGTGCTAGTGGTTTAAACCGGGACAGGGGGCGTTTAGGCGAGACCCAGTACTTC
J gene: TRBJ1-3; V gene: TRBV18; clone size: .; D gene: TRBD1; CDR3 protein: CASSLGTASGNTIYF; CDR3 DNA: TGTGCCAGCTCACTCGGGACAGCCTCTGGAAACACCATATATTTT
J gene: TRBJ1-1; V gene: TRBV18; clone size: .; D gene: TRBD1; CDR3 protein: CASSEGALDRGAFF; CDR3 DNA: TGTGCCAGCTCAGAGGGCGCCTTGGACAGGGGAGCTTTCTTT
J gene: TRBJ1-4; V gene: TRBV6-5; clone size: .; D gene: .; CDR3 protein: CASSRVGATNEKLFF; CDR3 DNA: TGTGCCAGCAGCCGTGTGGGAGCAACTAATGAAAAACTGTTTTTT
J gene: TRBJ1-4; V gene: TRBV6-1; clone size: .; D gene: TRBD1; CDR3 protein: CASSEQTGVGGEKLFF; CDR3 DNA: TGTGCCAGCAGTGAACAGACAGGGGTCGGAGGTGAAAAACTGTTTTTT